A selection of T cell receptor beta chains follows, all from one sample in a study of cytomegalovirus exposure and HLA in healthy donors. Data came from immunoSEQ multiplex PCR; TCRdb stores just in-frame clones and leaves some out. Of under 200,000 clones listed, around 81% are singletons. The sample taken for sequencing was PBMCs. The receptor set was obtained from a woman between 18 and 29 years old in good health and CMV-seropositive. Both conserved end residues are part of each CDR3. The order of the fields is clone size, J gene, V gene, D gene, CDR3 DNA, CDR3 protein. A D gene is named only where the DNA matches it firmly. Part of the rows lack a size; the others show once, few, many or a class for expanded clones.

clone size: once
J gene: TRBJ1-4
V gene: TRBV5-6
D gene: TRBD1
CDR3 DNA: TGTGCCAGCAGCCAGACAGGGGGCTATGAAAAACTGTTTTTT
CDR3 protein: CASSQTGGYEKLFF

clone size: -
J gene: TRBJ2-1
V gene: TRBV5-1
D gene: -
CDR3 DNA: TGCGCCAGCAGCTTGTTTTCGGGCTCCTACAATGAGCAGTTCTTC
CDR3 protein: CASSLFSGSYNEQFF

clone size: once
J gene: TRBJ2-3
V gene: TRBV11-2
D gene: TRBD2
CDR3 DNA: TGTGCCAGCAGCTTAGAGTCCTGGACTAGCGGATTAAGCACAGATACGCAGTATTTT
CDR3 protein: CASSLESWTSGLSTDTQYF

clone size: -
J gene: TRBJ1-5
V gene: TRBV6-1
D gene: -
CDR3 DNA: TGTGCCAGCATGGGGGGTCCCAATCAGCCCCAGCATTTT
CDR3 protein: CASMGGPNQPQHF

clone size: once
J gene: TRBJ1-1
V gene: TRBV27
D gene: -
CDR3 DNA: TGTGCCAGCTCGCGGGGGGGTTCGAGCACTGAAGCTTTCTTT
CDR3 protein: CASSRGGSSTEAFF

clone size: -
J gene: TRBJ1-2
V gene: TRBV6-5
D gene: TRBD1
CDR3 DNA: TGTGCCAGCAAAGCGCCGGGACAGGGGAAGGATGGCTACACCTTC
CDR3 protein: CASKAPGQGKDGYTF

clone size: few
J gene: TRBJ1-1
V gene: TRBV6-1
D gene: -
CDR3 DNA: TGTGCCAGCAGTCCGAGGATGCTCGGGGCTTTCTTT
CDR3 protein: CASSPRMLGAFF

clone size: -
J gene: TRBJ1-5
V gene: TRBV6-5
D gene: -
CDR3 DNA: TGTGCCAGCAGTCGAGTTTCCAAACAGCCCCAGCATTTT
CDR3 protein: CASSRVSKQPQHF

clone size: -
J gene: TRBJ2-5
V gene: TRBV11-3
D gene: -
CDR3 DNA: TGTGCCAGCAGCTTAGATTCTAACCTTCAAGAGACCCAGTACTTC
CDR3 protein: CASSLDSNLQETQYF

clone size: -
J gene: TRBJ1-1
V gene: TRBV2
D gene: TRBD1
CDR3 DNA: TGTGCCAGCAGTCCCTCAGGGGGGATGACTGAAGCTTTCTTT
CDR3 protein: CASSPSGGMTEAFF